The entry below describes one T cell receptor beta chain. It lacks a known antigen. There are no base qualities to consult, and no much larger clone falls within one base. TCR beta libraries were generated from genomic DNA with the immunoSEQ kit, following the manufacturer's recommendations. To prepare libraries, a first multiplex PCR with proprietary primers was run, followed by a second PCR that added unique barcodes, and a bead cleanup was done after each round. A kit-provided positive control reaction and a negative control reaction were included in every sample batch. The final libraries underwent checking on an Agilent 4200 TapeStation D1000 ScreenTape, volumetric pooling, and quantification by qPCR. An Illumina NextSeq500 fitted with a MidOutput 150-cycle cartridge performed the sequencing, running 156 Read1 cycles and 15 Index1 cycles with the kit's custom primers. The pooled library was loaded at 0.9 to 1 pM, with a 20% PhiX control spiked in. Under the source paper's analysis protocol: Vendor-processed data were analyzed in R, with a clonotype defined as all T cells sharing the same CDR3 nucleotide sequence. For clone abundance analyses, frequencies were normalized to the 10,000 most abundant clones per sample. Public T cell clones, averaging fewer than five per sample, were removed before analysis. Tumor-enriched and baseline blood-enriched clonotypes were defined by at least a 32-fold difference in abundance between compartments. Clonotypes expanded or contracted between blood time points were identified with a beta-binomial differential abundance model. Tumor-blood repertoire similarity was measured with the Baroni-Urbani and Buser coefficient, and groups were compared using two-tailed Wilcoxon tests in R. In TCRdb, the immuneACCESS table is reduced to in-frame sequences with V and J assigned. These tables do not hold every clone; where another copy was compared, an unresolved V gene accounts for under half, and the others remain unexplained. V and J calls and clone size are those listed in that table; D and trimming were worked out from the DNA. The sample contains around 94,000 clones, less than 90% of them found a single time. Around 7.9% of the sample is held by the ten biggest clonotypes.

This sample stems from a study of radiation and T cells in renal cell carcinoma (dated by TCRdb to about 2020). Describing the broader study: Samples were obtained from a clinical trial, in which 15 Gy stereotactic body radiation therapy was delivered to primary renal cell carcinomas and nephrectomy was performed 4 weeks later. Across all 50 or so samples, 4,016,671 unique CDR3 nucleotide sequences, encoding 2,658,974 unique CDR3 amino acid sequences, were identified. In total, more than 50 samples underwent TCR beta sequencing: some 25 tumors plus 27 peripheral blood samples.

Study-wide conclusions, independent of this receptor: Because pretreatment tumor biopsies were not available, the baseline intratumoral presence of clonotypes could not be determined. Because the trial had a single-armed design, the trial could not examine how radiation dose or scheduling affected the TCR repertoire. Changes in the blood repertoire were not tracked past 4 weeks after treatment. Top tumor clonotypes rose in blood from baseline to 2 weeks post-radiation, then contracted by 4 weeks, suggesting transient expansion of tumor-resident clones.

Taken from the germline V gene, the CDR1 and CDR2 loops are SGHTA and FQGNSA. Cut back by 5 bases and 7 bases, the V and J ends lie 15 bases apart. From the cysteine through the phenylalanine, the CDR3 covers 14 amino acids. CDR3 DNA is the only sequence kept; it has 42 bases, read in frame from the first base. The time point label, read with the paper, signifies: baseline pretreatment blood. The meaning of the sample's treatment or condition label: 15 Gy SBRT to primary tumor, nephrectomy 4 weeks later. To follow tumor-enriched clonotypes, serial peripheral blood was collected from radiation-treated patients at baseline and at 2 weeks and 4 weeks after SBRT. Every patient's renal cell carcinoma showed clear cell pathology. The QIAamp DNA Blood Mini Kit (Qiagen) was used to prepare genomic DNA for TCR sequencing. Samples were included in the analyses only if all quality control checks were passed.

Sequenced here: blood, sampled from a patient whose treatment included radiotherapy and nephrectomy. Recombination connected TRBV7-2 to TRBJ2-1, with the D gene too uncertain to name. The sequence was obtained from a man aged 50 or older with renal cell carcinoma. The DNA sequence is TGTGCCAGCAGCGTGGCTTTTTCGGAGAATGAGCAGTTCTTC. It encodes CASSVAFSENEQFF.